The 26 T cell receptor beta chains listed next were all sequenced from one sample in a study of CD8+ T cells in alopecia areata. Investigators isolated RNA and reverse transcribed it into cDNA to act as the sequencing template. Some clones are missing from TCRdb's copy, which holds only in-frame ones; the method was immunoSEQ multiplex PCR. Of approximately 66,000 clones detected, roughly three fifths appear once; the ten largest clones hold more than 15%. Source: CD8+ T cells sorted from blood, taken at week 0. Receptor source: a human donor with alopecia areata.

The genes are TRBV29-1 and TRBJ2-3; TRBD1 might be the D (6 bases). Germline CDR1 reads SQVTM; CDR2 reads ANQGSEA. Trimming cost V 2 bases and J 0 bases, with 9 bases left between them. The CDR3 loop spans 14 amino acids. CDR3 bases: TGCAGCGTTGAATGGCAGGGGAGCACAGATACGCAGTATTTT. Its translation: CSVEWQGSTDTQYF.

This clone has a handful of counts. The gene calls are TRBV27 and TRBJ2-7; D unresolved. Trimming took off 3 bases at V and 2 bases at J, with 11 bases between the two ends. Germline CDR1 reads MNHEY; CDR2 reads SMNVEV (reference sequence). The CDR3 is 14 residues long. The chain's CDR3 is CASSFVRSPYEQYF. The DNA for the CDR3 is TGTGCCAGCAGTTTCGTCCGTTCACCCTACGAGCAGTACTTC.

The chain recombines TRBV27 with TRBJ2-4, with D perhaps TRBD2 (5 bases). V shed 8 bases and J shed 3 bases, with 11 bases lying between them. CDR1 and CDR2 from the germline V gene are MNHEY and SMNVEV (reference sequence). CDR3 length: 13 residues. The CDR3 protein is CASRPGFKNIQYF. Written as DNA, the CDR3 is TGTGCCAGCCGACCGGGGTTCAAAAACATTCAGTACTTC.

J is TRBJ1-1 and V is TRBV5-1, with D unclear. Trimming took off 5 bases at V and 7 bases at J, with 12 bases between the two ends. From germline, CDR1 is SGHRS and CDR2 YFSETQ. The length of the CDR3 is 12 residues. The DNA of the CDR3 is TGCGCCAGCAGTCCCTCGGGTGGTGAAGCTTTCTTT. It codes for CASSPSGGEAFF. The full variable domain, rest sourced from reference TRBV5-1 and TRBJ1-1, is KAGVTQTPRYLIKTRGQQVTLSCSPISGHRSVSWYQQTPGQGLQFLFEYFSETQRNKGNFPGRFSGRQFSNSRSEMNVSTLELGDSALYLCASSPSGGEAFFGQGTRLTVV.

CDR3 in amino acids: CASHGTGTFYGYTF. In DNA, the CDR3 is TGTGCCAGCCACGGGACAGGGACTTTCTATGGCTACACCTTC. The chain joins TRBV28 to TRBJ1-2; 9 nucleotides line up with TRBD1. Trimming at V came to 8 bases and at J to 4 bases, leaving 8 bases not matched to a gene. Per germline, CDR1 MDHEN and CDR2 SYDVKM. The CDR3 contains 14 residues.

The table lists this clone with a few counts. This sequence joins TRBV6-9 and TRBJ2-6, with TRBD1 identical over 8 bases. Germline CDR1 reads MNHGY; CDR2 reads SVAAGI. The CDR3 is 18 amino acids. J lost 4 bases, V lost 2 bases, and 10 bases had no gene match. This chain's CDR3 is CASSYNRDRPTGANVLTF. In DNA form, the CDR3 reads TGTGCCAGCAGTTATAATCGGGACAGGCCGACCGGGGCCAACGTCCTGACTTTC.

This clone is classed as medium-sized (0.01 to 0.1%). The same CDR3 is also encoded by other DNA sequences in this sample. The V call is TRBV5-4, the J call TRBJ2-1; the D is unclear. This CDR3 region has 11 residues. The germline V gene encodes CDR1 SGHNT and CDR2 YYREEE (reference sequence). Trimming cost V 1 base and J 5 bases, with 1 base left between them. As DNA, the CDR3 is TGTGCCAGCAGCTTGAACAATGAGCAGTTCTTC. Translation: CASSLNNEQFF. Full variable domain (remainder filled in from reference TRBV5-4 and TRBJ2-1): ETGVTQSPTHLIKTRGQQVTLRCSSQSGHNTVSWYQQALGQGPQFIFQYYREEENGRGNFPPRFSGLQFPNYSSELNVNALELDDSALYLCASSLNNEQFFGPGTRLTVL.

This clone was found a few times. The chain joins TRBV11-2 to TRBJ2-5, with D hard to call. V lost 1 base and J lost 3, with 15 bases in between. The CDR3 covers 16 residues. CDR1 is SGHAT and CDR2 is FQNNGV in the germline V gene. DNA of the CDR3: TGTGCCAGCAGCTTAGTAGTAGGGCCGGTAAAAGAGACCCAGTACTTC. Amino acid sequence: CASSLVVGPVKETQYF.

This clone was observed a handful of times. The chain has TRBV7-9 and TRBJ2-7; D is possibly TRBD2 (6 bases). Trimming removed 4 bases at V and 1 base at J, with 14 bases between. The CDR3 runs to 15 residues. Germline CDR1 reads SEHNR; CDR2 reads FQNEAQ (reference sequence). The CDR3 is CASSSGGSRSYEQYF. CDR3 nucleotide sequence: TGTGCCAGCAGCTCCGGGGGATCTCGTTCCTACGAGCAGTACTTC.

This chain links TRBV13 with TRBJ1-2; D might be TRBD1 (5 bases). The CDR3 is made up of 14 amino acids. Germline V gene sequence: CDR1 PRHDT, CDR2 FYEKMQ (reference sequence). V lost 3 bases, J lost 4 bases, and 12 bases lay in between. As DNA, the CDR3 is TGTGCCAGCAGCTTCCGGGGGTTTCGCTATGGCTACACCTTC. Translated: CASSFRGFRYGYTF.

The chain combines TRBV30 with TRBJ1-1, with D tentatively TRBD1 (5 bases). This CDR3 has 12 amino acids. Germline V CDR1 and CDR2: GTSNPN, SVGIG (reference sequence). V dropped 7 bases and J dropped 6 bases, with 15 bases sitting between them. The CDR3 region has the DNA TGTGCCTTAGGAACCTTAGGGGCTGAAGCTTTCTTT. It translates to CALGTLGAEAFF.

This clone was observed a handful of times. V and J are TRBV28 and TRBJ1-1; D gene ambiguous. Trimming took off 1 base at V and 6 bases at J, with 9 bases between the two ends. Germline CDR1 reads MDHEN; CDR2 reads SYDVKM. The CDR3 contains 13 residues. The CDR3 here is CASSLFRKAEAFF. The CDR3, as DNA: TGTGCCAGCAGTTTATTTCGTAAAGCTGAAGCTTTCTTT.

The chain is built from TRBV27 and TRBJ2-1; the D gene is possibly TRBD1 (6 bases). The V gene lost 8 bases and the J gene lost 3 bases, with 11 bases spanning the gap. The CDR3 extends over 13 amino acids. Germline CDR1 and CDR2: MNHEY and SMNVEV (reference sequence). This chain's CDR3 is CASQSDSYNEQFF. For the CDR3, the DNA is TGTGCCAGCCAATCGGACAGCTACAATGAGCAGTTCTTC.

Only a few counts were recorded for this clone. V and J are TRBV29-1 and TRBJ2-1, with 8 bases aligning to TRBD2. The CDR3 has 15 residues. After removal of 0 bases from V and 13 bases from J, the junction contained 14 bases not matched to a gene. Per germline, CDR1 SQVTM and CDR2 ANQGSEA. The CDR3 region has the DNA TGCAGCGTTGAAGAGGCAGACCCCCGAGGACTAGCCCAGTTCTTC. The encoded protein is CSVEEADPRGLAQFF.

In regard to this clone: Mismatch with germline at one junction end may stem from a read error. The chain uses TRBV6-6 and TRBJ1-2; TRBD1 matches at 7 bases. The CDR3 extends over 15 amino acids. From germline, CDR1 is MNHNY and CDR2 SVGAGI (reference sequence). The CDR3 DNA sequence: TGTGCCAGCAGTTACTCCCCAACAGGGGAGATATCACAGGCCTTC. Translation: CASSYSPTGEISQAF.

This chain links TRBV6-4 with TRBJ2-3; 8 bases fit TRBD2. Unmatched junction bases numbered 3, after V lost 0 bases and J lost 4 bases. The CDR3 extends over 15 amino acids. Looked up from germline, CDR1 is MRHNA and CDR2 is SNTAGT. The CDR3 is CASSDSRAGADTQYF. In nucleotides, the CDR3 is TGTGCCAGCAGTGACTCGAGAGCGGGAGCAGATACGCAGTATTTT.

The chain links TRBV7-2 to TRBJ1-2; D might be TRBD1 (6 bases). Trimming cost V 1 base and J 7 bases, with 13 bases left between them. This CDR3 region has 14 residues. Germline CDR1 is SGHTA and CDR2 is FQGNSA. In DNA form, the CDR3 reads TGTGCCAGCAGCTTAGTGGACAGTACGGCTGGCTACACCTTC. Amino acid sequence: CASSLVDSTAGYTF.

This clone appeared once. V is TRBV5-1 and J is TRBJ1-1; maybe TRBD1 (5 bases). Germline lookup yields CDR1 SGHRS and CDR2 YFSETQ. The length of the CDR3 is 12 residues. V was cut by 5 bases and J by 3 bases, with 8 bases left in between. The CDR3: CASRKGDTEAFF. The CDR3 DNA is TGCGCCAGCAGGAAAGGGGACACTGAAGCTTTCTTT.

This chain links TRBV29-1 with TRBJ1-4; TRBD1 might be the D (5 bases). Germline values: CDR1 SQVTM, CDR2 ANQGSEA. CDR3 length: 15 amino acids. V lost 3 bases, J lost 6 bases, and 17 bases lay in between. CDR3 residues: CSVDEGPDSDEKLFF. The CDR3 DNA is TGCAGCGTTGACGAAGGTCCCGACAGTGATGAAAAACTGTTTTTT.

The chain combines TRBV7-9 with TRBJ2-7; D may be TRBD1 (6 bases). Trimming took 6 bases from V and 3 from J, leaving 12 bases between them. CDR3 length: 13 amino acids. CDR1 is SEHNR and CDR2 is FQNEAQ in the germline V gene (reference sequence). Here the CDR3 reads CASRPLGGYEQYF. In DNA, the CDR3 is TGTGCCAGCAGACCTCTAGGGGGCTACGAGCAGTACTTC.

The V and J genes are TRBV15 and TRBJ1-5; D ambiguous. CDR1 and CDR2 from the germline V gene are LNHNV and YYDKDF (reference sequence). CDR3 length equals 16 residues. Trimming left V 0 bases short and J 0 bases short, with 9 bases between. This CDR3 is CATSRDMGYSNQPQHF. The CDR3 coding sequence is TGTGCCACCAGCAGAGATATGGGTTATAGCAATCAGCCCCAGCATTTT.

CDR3: CSVEDLAGRGTDTQYF. CDR3 DNA sequence: TGCAGCGTTGAAGATCTTGCAGGACGTGGCACAGATACGCAGTATTTT. This chain joins TRBV29-1 and TRBJ2-3, with D unclear. With 0 bases removed from V and 1 base from J, the gap between germline ends came to 14 bases. Germline V gene sequence: CDR1 SQVTM, CDR2 ANQGSEA. This CDR3 comprises 16 residues.

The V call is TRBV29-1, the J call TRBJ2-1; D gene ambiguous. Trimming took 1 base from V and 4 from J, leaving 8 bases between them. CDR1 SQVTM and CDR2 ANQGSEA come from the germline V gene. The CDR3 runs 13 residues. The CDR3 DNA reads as TGCAGCGTTGAAGGGGCCCGGTACAATGAGCAGTTCTTC. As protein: CSVEGARYNEQFF.

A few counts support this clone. CDR3 loop: CASSHGLAGGPVYEQYF. For the CDR3, the DNA is TGCGCCAGCAGCCATGGACTAGCGGGAGGGCCCGTTTACGAGCAGTACTTC. This chain links TRBV5-1 with TRBJ2-7; TRBD2 matches 15 bases. The CDR3 loop spans 17 amino acids. The J segment lost 4 bases and the V segment lost 4 bases, leaving 9 bases of the junction unmatched. Germline CDR1 is SGHRS and CDR2 is YFSETQ.

The CDR3 bases are TGCGCCAGCAGCTCCCTAGGGACTGGGACTGAAGCTTTCTTT. As protein: CASSSLGTGTEAFF. The rearrangement joins TRBV5-1 to TRBJ1-1; D is perhaps TRBD1 (5 bases). Trimming pared 3 bases from V and 5 bases from J, leaving 14 bases between. This CDR3 has 14 residues. CDR1 is SGHRS, CDR2 YFSETQ, per germline. Full variable domain (remainder filled in from reference TRBV5-1 and TRBJ1-1): KAGVTQTPRYLIKTRGQQVTLSCSPISGHRSVSWYQQTPGQGLQFLFEYFSETQRNKGNFPGRFSGRQFSNSRSEMNVSTLELGDSALYLCASSSLGTGTEAFFGQGTRLTVV.

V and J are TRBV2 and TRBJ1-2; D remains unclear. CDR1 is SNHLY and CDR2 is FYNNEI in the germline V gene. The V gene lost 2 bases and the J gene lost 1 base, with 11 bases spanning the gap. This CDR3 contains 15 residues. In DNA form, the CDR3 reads TGTGCCAGCAGTGAAATGGGCAGGAATAACTATGGCTACACCTTC. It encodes CASSEMGRNNYGYTF.